Below are 25 T cell receptor beta chains sequenced from a single sample in a study of chemoradiotherapy in HPV16-positive cancers. The protocol was immunoSEQ multiplex PCR, while the TCRdb copy is restricted to in-frame clones and leaves out a portion. The repertoire holds roughly 5,200 clones, with around three quarters as singletons. This specimen was taken from a patient who underwent chemoradiotherapy. The receptors here all came from a human donor with HPV-associated anogenital cancer.

The chain is built from TRBV27 and TRBJ2-7, with D possibly TRBD2 on 6 matching bases. CDR1 and CDR2 from the germline V gene are MNHEY and SMNVEV (reference sequence). V was trimmed by 5 bases and J by 2 bases, leaving 19 bases between them. CDR3 length: 16 residues. The CDR3 spells CASSIRGTARAYEQYF. CDR3 nucleotides: TGTGCCAGCAGTATCCGCGGGACGGCCCGAGCCTACGAGCAGTACTTC.

CDR3: CASSLIAGANVLTF. In DNA, the CDR3 is TGTGCCAGCAGCTTGATAGCTGGGGCCAACGTCCTGACTTTC. This sequence joins TRBV11-2 and TRBJ2-6; D gene ambiguous. V was shortened by 3 bases and J by 2 bases, with 5 bases between the two germline ends. This CDR3 is built from 14 residues. Germline CDR1 SGHAT, CDR2 FQNNGV.

A single count supports this clone. This chain uses TRBV11-2 with TRBJ2-1, with 12 bases aligning to TRBD2. There are 15 residues in the CDR3. After removal of 3 bases from V and 8 bases from J, the junction contained 5 bases not matched to a gene. The germline gives CDR1 SGHAT, CDR2 FQNNGV. Written as DNA, the CDR3 is TGTGCCAGCAGCTTTCTAGCGGGAGGGCCCGATGAGCAGTTCTTC. It codes for CASSFLAGGPDEQFF.

This chain uses TRBV7-2 with TRBJ1-1, with D possibly TRBD1 on 6 matching bases. The CDR3 loop spans 17 amino acids. Trimming took 2 bases from V and 1 from J, leaving 17 bases between them. Per germline, CDR1 SGHTA and CDR2 FQGNSA. The CDR3 spells CASSLSEPGAGNTEAFF. CDR3 DNA sequence: TGTGCCAGCAGCTTATCCGAGCCGGGGGCCGGGAACACTGAAGCTTTCTTT.

The chain links TRBV5-4 to TRBJ2-5, with D perhaps matching TRBD2 (6 bases). The CDR3 runs 13 residues. CDR1 and CDR2 (germline): SGHNT, YYREEE (reference sequence). The V end was cut by 5 bases, the J end by 4 bases, with 12 bases between. The CDR3 here is CASRYAGRETQYF. The CDR3 region has the DNA TGTGCCAGCAGGTACGCGGGGCGAGAGACCCAGTACTTC. Drawing the rest from reference TRBV5-4 and TRBJ2-5, the complete variable domain is ETGVTQSPTHLIKTRGQQVTLRCSSQSGHNTVSWYQQALGQGPQFIFQYYREEENGRGNFPPRFSGLQFPNYSSELNVNALELDDSALYLCASRYAGRETQYFGPGTRLLVL.

The chain carries TRBV6-1 and TRBJ1-2; a weak D match, TRBD1 (5 bases). CDR3 length equals 13 residues. CDR1 MNHNS and CDR2 SASEGT come from the germline V gene. The V end lost 3 bases, the J end lost 6 bases, and 11 bases lay between the germline ends. CDR3 amino acids: CASSDWGEDGYTF. In DNA form, the CDR3 reads TGTGCCAGCAGTGATTGGGGGGAGGATGGCTACACCTTC.

This clone was counted only a few times. J is TRBJ1-1 and V is TRBV4-3; a weak D match, TRBD1 (5 bases). The germline V gene encodes CDR1 LGHNA and CDR2 YSLEER. The ends were cut back, 4 bases at V and 1 base at J, with 13 bases in the middle. The CDR3 runs 15 residues. The CDR3 reads CASSPRQISNTEAFF. The DNA for the CDR3 is TGCGCCAGCAGCCCGAGACAGATTTCGAACACTGAAGCTTTCTTT.

The V and J genes are TRBV15 and TRBJ2-7; the D is unclear. The CDR3 totals 13 residues. V shed 0 bases and J shed 1 base, with 4 bases lying between them. The germline V gene has CDR1 LNHNV and CDR2 YYDKDF (reference sequence). The CDR3 region has the DNA TGTGCCACCAGCAGAGAAGTTTCCTACGAGCAGTACTTC. The encoded protein is CATSREVSYEQYF. Full variable domain (remainder filled in from reference TRBV15 and TRBJ2-7): DAMVIQNPRYQVTQFGKPVTLSCSQTLNHNVMYWYQQKSSQAPKLLFHYYDKDFNNEADTPDNFQSRRPNTSFCFLDIRSPGLGDTAMYLCATSREVSYEQYFGPGTRLTVT.

The chain has TRBV30 and TRBJ1-1; D is undetermined. The V gene lost 4 bases and the J gene lost 5 bases, with 20 bases spanning the gap. This CDR3 region has 15 residues. Germline values: CDR1 GTSNPN, CDR2 SVGIG (reference sequence). DNA of the CDR3: TGTGCCTGGAAAATCGCTTTCGGGAGAGGGACTGAAGCTTTCTTT. Its translation is CAWKIAFGRGTEAFF.

This clone was found once. V and J are TRBV6-1 and TRBJ2-2; D remains unclear. The CDR3 contains 13 residues. The ends were cut back, 0 bases at V and 7 bases at J, with 6 bases in the middle. CDR1 is MNHNS and CDR2 is SASEGT in the germline V gene. DNA of the CDR3: TGTGCCAGCAGTGAAGCTACGTTCGGGGAGCTGTTTTTT. Protein product: CASSEATFGELFF.

The gene calls are TRBV5-8 and TRBJ1-4; 7 bases are a match to TRBD1. From germline, CDR1 is SGHTS and CDR2 YDEGEE. Trimming at V came to 7 bases and at J to 8 bases, leaving 8 bases not matched to a gene. CDR3 length equals 13 residues. Here the CDR3 reads CASGPGTVEKLFF. DNA for the CDR3: TGTGCCAGCGGTCCCGGGACAGTCGAAAAACTGTTTTTT.

The rearrangement links TRBV7-2 to TRBJ2-2; TRBD1 might be the D (5 bases). V was pared by 11 bases and J by 5 bases, with 18 bases between. Per the germline V gene, CDR1 is SGHTA and CDR2 is FQGNSA. This CDR3 has 14 amino acids. This CDR3 is CAAKPAGRTGELFF. CDR3 DNA sequence: TGTGCCGCGAAACCGGCAGGGCGAACCGGGGAGCTGTTTTTT.

This clone came up a few times. The J gene is TRBJ2-7, the V gene TRBV7-9, with D maybe TRBD1 (5 bases). Trimming removed 6 bases from V and 1 base from J, with 7 bases in between. Germline V gene data show CDR1 as SEHNR and CDR2 as FQNEAQ (reference sequence). This CDR3 comprises 12 residues. The CDR3 reads CASSQGSYEQYF. The DNA of the CDR3 is TGTGCCAGCAGTCAGGGTTCCTACGAGCAGTACTTC.

Only a few counts were recorded for this clone. The chain combines TRBV5-6 with TRBJ1-5; TRBD1 might be the D (6 bases). In germline, CDR1 is SGHDT, CDR2 YYEEEE. V was shortened by 7 bases and J by 0 bases, with 8 bases between the two germline ends. The CDR3 has 13 residues. CDR3 DNA: TGTGCCAGCGCGACAGGTAGCAATCAGCCCCAGCATTTT. Amino acids: CASATGSNQPQHF.

V is TRBV11-2 and J is TRBJ2-7, with TRBD1 matching 8 bases. The CDR3 loop spans 14 amino acids. V dropped 5 bases and J dropped 7; count of bases not matched to a gene: 10. The germline V gene has CDR1 SGHAT and CDR2 FQNNGV. DNA of the CDR3: TGTGCCAGCAGCAATCGCAGGACAGGGTGGGAGCAGTACTTC. It codes for CASSNRRTGWEQYF.

A few counts support this clone. The chain joins TRBV11-2 to TRBJ1-2; 7 positions agree with TRBD1. Looked up from germline, CDR1 is SGHAT and CDR2 is FQNNGV. V lost 4 bases, J lost 7 bases, and 9 bases stayed unmatched. The CDR3 consists of 14 residues. For the CDR3, the DNA is TGTGCCAGCAGCTCCAGACAGGGACTTGGTGGCTACACCTTC. It translates to CASSSRQGLGGYTF.

This clone is medium-sized (0.01 to 0.1%) in the sample. The genes are TRBV7-7 and TRBJ2-7; 8 nucleotides line up with TRBD2. V dropped 5 bases and J dropped 2; count of bases not matched to a gene: 8. The CDR3 is made up of 15 amino acids. Per germline, CDR1 SSHAT and CDR2 FNYEAQ (reference sequence). The CDR3 is CASSPGVAGPYEQYF. The CDR3 nucleotides are TGTGCCAGCAGCCCCGGGGTAGCGGGACCCTACGAGCAGTACTTC.

This clone has more than one count but fewer than ten. V gene TRBV28 combines with J gene TRBJ2-7; D might be TRBD1 or TRBD2, each matching 5 bases. The length of the CDR3 is 15 residues. Deletions cut 6 bases from V and 0 bases from J, with 15 bases between. Germline-derived CDR1 and CDR2 are MDHEN and SYDVKM. Written as DNA, the CDR3 is TGTGCCAGCAGACCTCTCCGGGACCTCTCCTACGAGCAGTACTTC. Residues: CASRPLRDLSYEQYF.

CDR3 bases: TGTGCCAGCAGTTACGGGGGGCCGAACACTGAAGCTTTCTTT. Its protein product is CASSYGGPNTEAFF. The rearrangement links TRBV27 to TRBJ1-1, with D maybe TRBD1 (6 bases). The germline V gene encodes CDR1 MNHEY and CDR2 SMNVEV (reference sequence). CDR3 length: 14 amino acids. Trimming took off 4 bases at V and 1 base at J, with 10 bases between the two ends.

V and J are TRBV4-1 and TRBJ2-7; 8 bases match TRBD2. Germline V gene sequence: CDR1 MGHRA, CDR2 YSYEKL. This CDR3 comprises 16 residues. The V segment lost 2 bases and the J segment 3 bases; nucleotides outside the gene matches: 9. The CDR3 region has the DNA TGCGCCAGCAGCCAATACTCAAGCGGGAGTGTCTACGAGCAGTACTTC. As protein: CASSQYSSGSVYEQYF.

This sequence joins TRBV18 and TRBJ1-6, with D perhaps TRBD1 (5 bases). V shed 3 bases and J shed 10 bases, with 13 bases lying between them. The CDR3 runs to 14 residues. Per the germline V gene, CDR1 is KGHSH and CDR2 is LQKENI. CDR3 nucleotides: TGTGCCAGCTCACCGGCGGGGCAGCAGTCACCCCTCCACTTT. This codes for CASSPAGQQSPLHF.

The chain uses TRBV14 and TRBJ2-3; 8 positions match TRBD2. With 10 bases clipped from V and 3 bases from J, the junction kept 9 bases outside the gene matches. Germline assignment: CDR1 SGHDN and CDR2 FVKESK. This CDR3 contains 14 residues. CDR3: CATSLAGGTDTQYF. The DNA of the CDR3 is TGTGCCACCTCGCTAGCGGGCGGGACAGATACGCAGTATTTT.

The V gene is TRBV7-8, the J gene TRBJ1-3; 8 bases are shared with TRBD1. The CDR3 covers 17 residues. Losses at the gene ends were 5 bases for V and 3 bases for J; bases not matched to a gene: 12. Germline CDR1 SGHVS, CDR2 FQNEAQ. The CDR3 protein is CASSPRTGTAHGNTIYF. The CDR3 DNA sequence: TGTGCCAGCAGCCCCCGGACAGGGACAGCCCATGGAAACACCATATATTTT. The entire variable domain, with the rest obtained from reference TRBV7-8 and TRBJ1-3, is as follows: GAGVSQSPRYKVAKRGQDVALRCDPISGHVSLFWYQQALGQGPEFLTYFQNEAQLDKSGLPSDRFFAERPEGSVSTLKIQRTQQEDSAVYLCASSPRTGTAHGNTIYFGEGSWLTVV.

The V call is TRBV6-6, the J call TRBJ1-2; D perhaps matches TRBD1 (6 bases). This CDR3 is 13 amino acids long. V shed 2 bases and J shed 2 bases, with 6 bases lying between them. Germline V gene lookup returns CDR1 MNHNY and CDR2 SVGAGI (reference sequence). DNA for the CDR3: TGTGCCAGCAGTTACCAGGGGAACTATGGCTACACCTTC. Amino acids: CASSYQGNYGYTF.

The rearrangement uses TRBV5-5 and TRBJ2-2; TRBD1 or TRBD2 may be the D gene (5 bases each). The V end lost 0 bases, the J end lost 3 bases, and 9 bases lay between the germline ends. Germline CDR1 SGHKS, CDR2 YYEKEE (reference sequence). This CDR3 contains 15 residues. The CDR3 here is CASSLVQGDTGELFF. CDR3 sequence (DNA): TGTGCCAGCAGCTTGGTTCAGGGAGACACCGGGGAGCTGTTTTTT. The whole variable domain, filled in from reference TRBV5-5 and TRBJ2-2, reads DAGVTQSPTHLIKTRGQQVTLRCSPISGHKSVSWYQQVLGQGPQFIFQYYEKEERGRGNFPDRFSARQFPNYSSELNVNALLLGDSALYLCASSLVQGDTGELFFGEGSRLTVL.